A single sample is the source of the 3 T cell receptor beta chains below, sequenced in a study of T cell responses to AZD1222 COVID-19 vaccine. The assay was immunoSEQ multiplex PCR, and TCRdb's table has in-frame clones only and misses some. The repertoire has over 120,000 clones, 70% to 90% of them found once; the top ten carry about 5%. The source material was peripheral blood, sampled 28 days after the second dose of the MenACWY control vaccine. All receptors come from an adult who received the MenACWY meningococcal vaccine as a control.

In this sample, this clone turned up a few times. The DNA of the CDR3 is TGTGCCAGCAGTGGTTACTTAGGGCAGAGGGTGGGTGAGCAGTTCTTC. Translated: CASSGYLGQRVGEQFF. The chain links TRBV2 to TRBJ2-1; a possible D gene is TRBD2 (5 bases). V gave up 4 bases and J gave up 9 bases, with 22 bases separating them. There are 16 residues in the CDR3. CDR1 SNHLY and CDR2 FYNNEI come from the germline V gene.

The chain is built from TRBV6-5 and TRBJ1-1, with 8 bases matching TRBD1. There are 13 residues in the CDR3. V lost 4 bases and J lost 4; bases outside the gene matches: 2. Germline CDR1 is MNHEY and CDR2 is SVGAGI. This chain's CDR3 is CASSLDRGTEAFF. CDR3 DNA sequence: TGTGCCAGCAGTTTAGACAGGGGCACTGAAGCTTTCTTT.

The J gene is TRBJ1-3, the V gene TRBV3-1 (or the pseudogene TRBV3-2); D is uncertain. Germline CDR1 and CDR2: LGHDT and YNNKEL (reference sequence). V dropped 2 bases and J dropped 4 bases, with 12 bases sitting between them. There are 15 residues in the CDR3. In DNA form, the CDR3 reads TGTGCCAGCAGCCAATGGTTAGGCGAGGGAAACACCATATATTTT. Its translation is CASSQWLGEGNTIYF.